These T cell receptor beta chains were read from a single sample in a study of OX40 agonist ivuxolimab in advanced cancers. Produced via immunoSEQ multiplex PCR; TCRdb's table is partial and in-frame only. Among about 46,000 clones listed, roughly 91% were seen once. The material was CD4+ or CD8+ T cells sorted from blood, obtained in a trial of the OX40 agonist ivuxolimab. These receptors originate from an adult with an advanced solid tumor such as melanoma, head and neck, liver or kidney cancer. CDR3s include the opening cysteine and the closing phenylalanine or tryptophan. D genes are given only for firm matches. The size field is filled for only some rows; it gives once, few, many or a size class.

size	D	V	J	DNA	CDR3
-	TRBD2	TRBV5-4	TRBJ2-1	TGTGCCAGCAGCTTGATTTCGGGGGGCAATGAGCAGTTCTTC	CASSLISGGNEQFF
-	TRBD1	TRBV7-8	TRBJ2-1	TGTGCCAGCAGTCTCAGACAGGGGCCCGACAATGAGCAGTTCTTC	CASSLRQGPDNEQFF
-	-	TRBV19	TRBJ2-5	TGTGCCAGTAGTTGGAGGGGACAGAAAGAGACCCAGTACTTC	CASSWRGQKETQYF
-	TRBD1	TRBV9	TRBJ2-7	TGTGCCAGCAGCGTAGAGGGACAGGGGATTCGCGAGCAGTACTTC	CASSVEGQGIREQYF
-	TRBD1	TRBV9	TRBJ2-1	TGTGCCAGCAGCGTAGGTGCGGCAGGGGGCATGAATGAGCAGTTCTTC	CASSVGAAGGMNEQFF
once	TRBD2	TRBV28	TRBJ2-5	TGTGCCAGCAGTCCCTCATGGGGACTAGATCAAGAGACCCAGTACTTC	CASSPSWGLDQETQYF
-	-	TRBV9	TRBJ1-1	TGTGCCAGCAGCGAGACCCCGGGGGTCACTGAAGCTTTCTTT	CASSETPGVTEAFF
-	TRBD1	TRBV10-2	TRBJ1-5	TGCGCCAGCAGTGCCGGGACAGGGGGCAATCAGCCCCAGCATTTT	CASSAGTGGNQPQHF
-	-	TRBV5-1	TRBJ1-6	TGCGCCAGCAGCTTGGAAGGGCGGCGGGAATCACCCCTCCACTTT	CASSLEGRRESPLHF
-	-	TRBV28	TRBJ1-2	TGTGCCAGCAGTATCCAACAGGGTTACGGCTATGGCTACACCTTC	CASSIQQGYGYGYTF
-	-	TRBV10-3	TRBJ2-2	TGTGCCATCAGTGAAGGGACCGCTTTTTCGAACACCGGGGAGCTGTTTTTT	CAISEGTAFSNTGELFF
-	-	TRBV4-1	TRBJ1-1	TGCGCCAGCAGCCCCACAGGGTTAAACACTGAAGCTTTCTTT	CASSPTGLNTEAFF
-	TRBD1	TRBV4-3	TRBJ1-4	TGCGCCAGCAGCCAAGACCCGGGGACAGGTGAAAAACTGTTTTTT	CASSQDPGTGEKLFF
-	TRBD2	TRBV15	TRBJ2-1	TGTGCCACCAGCAAAACCGGGACTACCGAACCCAATGAGCAGTTCTTC	CATSKTGTTEPNEQFF
-	-	TRBV4-1	TRBJ1-2	TGCGCCAGCAGACTAGGCGGGGGCTACACCTTC	CASRLGGGYTF
-	-	TRBV4-3	TRBJ2-3	TGCGCCAGCAGCCAGGGTCCCTTTGGAGAGGGGCTGTATACGCAGTATTTT	CASSQGPFGEGLYTQYF
-	-	TRBV9	TRBJ2-2	TGTGCCAGCAGCGTAGTCCGAGCGGGTACGAACACCGGGGAGCTGTTTTTT	CASSVVRAGTNTGELFF
-	-	TRBV27	TRBJ2-3	TGTGCCAGCAGTTTATCGCTCTTGTCCTTGGGAGGTACGCAGTATTTT	CASSLSLLSLGGTQYF
-	-	TRBV4-2	TRBJ1-2	TGTGCCAGCAGCCAAGGCGGGGGATATGGCTACACCTTC	CASSQGGGYGYTF
-	TRBD1	TRBV4-2	TRBJ1-4	TGTGCCAGCAGCCAAGATCTCCAGGGGGTGGAAAAACTGTTTTTT	CASSQDLQGVEKLFF
-	-	TRBV6-5	TRBJ1-2	TGTGCCAGCAGTTACAGTCAGGGCAGCTATGGCTACACCTTC	CASSYSQGSYGYTF
once	-	TRBV7-8	TRBJ2-1	TGTGCCAGCAGCTCCCCGGTCGGGATGACCTACAATGAGCAGTTCTTC	CASSSPVGMTYNEQFF